The sequence of this T cell receptor beta chain was determined in a study of T cells in Graves' hyperthyroidism and ophthalmopathy. About the research overall: At initial diagnosis, before any treatment had begun, peripheral blood was obtained.

Uncontrolled infection, other autoimmune disease, pregnancy or lactation excluded patients. The PBMCs had their origin in about 9.7 ml of fresh peripheral blood. V was pared by 6 bases and J by 1 base, with 15 bases of the junction left unmatched. From germline, CDR1 is SGHAT and CDR2 FQNNGV. CDR3 length: 18 amino acids. It was RNA transcripts that yielded the amplified TCR beta CDR3 regions. In the first-round RT-PCR of the TCR CDR3, the HTBI primer set was used. TCRdb itself ran the multiplex PCR reads through MiXCR, one entry per CDR3 protein. Found here are about 400,000 distinct CDR3 sequences, more than 15% of them singletons; the top ten hold over 7.5%. Findings and caveats of the study: Ophthalmopathy cases were set apart from stable hyperthyroidism by a 13 V-J model.

In its sample, this clonotype was seen many times. As yet, its antigen is unknown. The clonotype comes from a woman between 18 and 29 years old with Graves' hyperthyroidism. The specimen sequenced was blood. This chain connects TRBV11-2 to TRBJ2-3; 8 bases line up with TRBD1. Here the CDR3 reads CASRHWGAGGEGTDTQYF. For the CDR3, the DNA is TGTGCCAGCAGGCATTGGGGGGCAGGGGGCGAGGGCACAGATACGCAGTATTTT.